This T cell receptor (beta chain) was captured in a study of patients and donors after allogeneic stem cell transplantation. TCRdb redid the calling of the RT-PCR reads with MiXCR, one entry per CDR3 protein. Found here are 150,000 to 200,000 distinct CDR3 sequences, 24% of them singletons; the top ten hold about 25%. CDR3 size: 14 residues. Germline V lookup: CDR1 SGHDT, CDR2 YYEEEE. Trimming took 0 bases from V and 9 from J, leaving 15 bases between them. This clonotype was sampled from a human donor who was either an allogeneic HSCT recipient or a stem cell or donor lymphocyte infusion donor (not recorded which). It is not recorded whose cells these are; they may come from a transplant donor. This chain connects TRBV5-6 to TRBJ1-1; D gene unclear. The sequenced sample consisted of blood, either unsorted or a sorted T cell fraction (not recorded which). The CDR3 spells CASSLDWTIEQAFF. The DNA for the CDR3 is TGTGCCAGCAGCTTGGACTGGACCATAGAACAAGCTTTCTTT.